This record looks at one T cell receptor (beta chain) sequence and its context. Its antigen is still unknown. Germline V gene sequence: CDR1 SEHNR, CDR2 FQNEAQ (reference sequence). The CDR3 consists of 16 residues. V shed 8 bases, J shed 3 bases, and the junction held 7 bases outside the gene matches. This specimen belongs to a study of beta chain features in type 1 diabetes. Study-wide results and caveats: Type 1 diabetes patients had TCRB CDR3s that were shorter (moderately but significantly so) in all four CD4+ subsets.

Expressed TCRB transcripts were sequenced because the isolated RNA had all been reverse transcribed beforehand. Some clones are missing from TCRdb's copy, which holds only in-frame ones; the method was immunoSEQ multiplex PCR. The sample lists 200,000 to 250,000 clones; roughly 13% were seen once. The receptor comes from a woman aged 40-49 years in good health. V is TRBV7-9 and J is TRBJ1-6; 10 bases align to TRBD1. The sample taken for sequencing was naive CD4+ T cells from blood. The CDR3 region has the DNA TGTGCCAGCCAGCCGGGACAGGGGTTCTATAATTCACCCCTCCACTTT. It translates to CASQPGQGFYNSPLHF.